Listed below are T cell receptor beta chains from one sample, sequenced in a study of STAT5B mutations in CD4+ large granular lymphocyte leukemia. Sequencing used immunoSEQ multiplex PCR; TCRdb keeps in-frame clones, though not all of them. This table has about 20,000 clones, 65% to 80% appearing once. Sequencing input: CD4+ T cells from blood buffy coats. The receptor set was obtained from a human donor in good health. Both conserved end residues are part of each CDR3. The order of the fields is D gene, J gene, clone size, V gene, CDR3 protein, CDR3 DNA. A D gene is named only where the DNA matches it firmly. Clone size is stated in some rows and not others, as once, few, many or a class when expanded.

d_call: TRBD2
j_call: TRBJ2-5
clone_size: .
v_call: TRBV7-2
cdr3_aa: CASSLGLARETQYF
cdr3_nt: TGTGCCAGCAGCTTAGGACTAGCAAGAGAGACCCAGTACTTC

d_call: .
j_call: TRBJ2-1
clone_size: few
v_call: TRBV27
cdr3_aa: CASSWTIYNEQFF
cdr3_nt: TGTGCCAGCAGTTGGACTATATACAATGAGCAGTTCTTC

d_call: .
j_call: TRBJ2-2
clone_size: few
v_call: TRBV5-4
cdr3_aa: CASSPGRGPTGELFF
cdr3_nt: TGTGCCAGCAGCCCGGGCCGGGGGCCTACCGGGGAGCTGTTTTTT

d_call: TRBD2
j_call: TRBJ2-1
clone_size: .
v_call: TRBV13
cdr3_aa: CASSRTSGAHSYNEQFF
cdr3_nt: TGTGCCAGCAGCCGGACTAGCGGGGCTCACTCCTACAATGAGCAGTTCTTC

d_call: TRBD1
j_call: TRBJ2-3
clone_size: .
v_call: TRBV4-3
cdr3_aa: CASSRTGQDTDTQYF
cdr3_nt: TGCGCCAGCAGCCGAACGGGACAGGACACAGATACGCAGTATTTT

d_call: .
j_call: TRBJ2-3
clone_size: .
v_call: TRBV21-1
cdr3_aa: CASSKEEQRDTQYF
cdr3_nt: TGTGCCAGCAGCAAAGAAGAGCAGCGAGATACGCAGTATTTT

d_call: TRBD2
j_call: TRBJ2-2
clone_size: .
v_call: TRBV5-1
cdr3_aa: CASSPRSSGGVMNTGELFF
cdr3_nt: TGCGCCAGCAGCCCCCGAAGTAGCGGGGGGGTAATGAACACCGGGGAGCTGTTTTTT

d_call: .
j_call: TRBJ2-3
clone_size: .
v_call: TRBV6-1
cdr3_aa: CASSDQSGADTQYF
cdr3_nt: TGTGCCAGCAGTGACCAGAGTGGAGCAGATACGCAGTATTTT

d_call: TRBD1
j_call: TRBJ2-5
clone_size: .
v_call: TRBV18
cdr3_aa: CASSITGGETQYF
cdr3_nt: TGTGCCAGCTCGATCACAGGGGGTGAGACCCAGTACTTC

d_call: TRBD2
j_call: TRBJ2-2
clone_size: few
v_call: TRBV5-5
cdr3_aa: CASSLEAGVGTGELFF
cdr3_nt: TGTGCCAGCAGCTTGGAGGCGGGAGTGGGCACCGGGGAGCTGTTTTTT

d_call: TRBD1
j_call: TRBJ2-5
clone_size: .
v_call: TRBV9
cdr3_aa: CASSAGQGQETQYF
cdr3_nt: TGTGCCAGCAGCGCGGGACAGGGGCAAGAGACCCAGTACTTC

d_call: TRBD2
j_call: TRBJ2-5
clone_size: .
v_call: TRBV11-2
cdr3_aa: CASSLGGGPSETQYF
cdr3_nt: TGTGCCAGCAGCTTAGGGGGGGGTCCATCAGAGACCCAGTACTTC

d_call: .
j_call: TRBJ2-5
clone_size: .
v_call: TRBV5-6
cdr3_aa: CASSLGRYQETQYF
cdr3_nt: TGTGCCAGCAGCTTGGGACGGTACCAAGAGACCCAGTACTTC

d_call: TRBD1
j_call: TRBJ1-2
clone_size: medium-sized
v_call: TRBV19
cdr3_aa: CASGTVGLGYGYTF
cdr3_nt: TGTGCCAGTGGGACAGTAGGTCTAGGCTATGGCTACACCTTC

d_call: TRBD1
j_call: TRBJ2-3
clone_size: few
v_call: TRBV7-2
cdr3_aa: CASSSAERDRYGF
cdr3_nt: TGTGCCAGCAGCTCCGCCGAGAGGGACAGATACGGTTTT

d_call: .
j_call: TRBJ2-3
clone_size: .
v_call: TRBV7-2
cdr3_aa: CASSFQGTWTDTQYF
cdr3_nt: TGTGCCAGCAGCTTCCAGGGGACATGGACAGATACGCAGTATTTT

d_call: .
j_call: TRBJ1-5
clone_size: .
v_call: TRBV6-1
cdr3_aa: CASRPQGSQPQHF
cdr3_nt: TGTGCCAGCAGACCACAGGGAAGTCAGCCCCAGCATTTT

d_call: TRBD1
j_call: TRBJ1-2
clone_size: few
v_call: TRBV27
cdr3_aa: CASSPRTGGPGFRYTF
cdr3_nt: TGTGCCAGCAGTCCACGGACAGGGGGCCCAGGGTTCCGCTACACCTTC

d_call: .
j_call: TRBJ2-6
clone_size: .
v_call: TRBV6-5
cdr3_aa: CASSYPTGAGANVLTF
cdr3_nt: TGTGCCAGCAGTTACCCCACGGGCGCTGGGGCCAACGTCCTGACTTTC

d_call: .
j_call: TRBJ2-1
clone_size: .
v_call: TRBV7-2
cdr3_aa: CASNQKRAGYNEQFF
cdr3_nt: TGTGCCAGCAACCAAAAGCGGGCAGGCTACAATGAGCAGTTCTTC

d_call: .
j_call: TRBJ2-7
clone_size: once
v_call: TRBV19
cdr3_aa: CASSTGSHYEQYF
cdr3_nt: TGTGCCAGTAGTACGGGATCCCACTACGAGCAGTACTTC

d_call: .
j_call: TRBJ1-3
clone_size: few
v_call: TRBV2
cdr3_aa: CASSEGQGNTIYF
cdr3_nt: TGTGCCAGCAGTGAAGGCCAGGGAAACACCATATATTTT

d_call: TRBD2
j_call: TRBJ2-7
clone_size: .
v_call: TRBV5-1
cdr3_aa: CASSPGGSGSWEQYF
cdr3_nt: TGCGCCAGCAGCCCGGGCGGTAGCGGGAGCTGGGAGCAGTACTTC

d_call: .
j_call: TRBJ2-3
clone_size: few
v_call: TRBV9
cdr3_aa: CASSARGLGSPDTQYF
cdr3_nt: TGTGCCAGCAGCGCGAGAGGCTTAGGGTCCCCAGATACGCAGTATTTT

d_call: TRBD2
j_call: TRBJ2-1
clone_size: once
v_call: TRBV10-1
cdr3_aa: CASSPGTRGSNEQFF
cdr3_nt: TGCGCCAGCAGTCCCGGGACTAGGGGGAGCAATGAGCAGTTCTTC

d_call: .
j_call: TRBJ2-1
clone_size: .
v_call: TRBV7-9
cdr3_aa: CASSLRPINEQFF
cdr3_nt: TGTGCCAGCAGCTTAAGGCCCATTAATGAGCAGTTCTTC

d_call: TRBD1
j_call: TRBJ1-2
clone_size: .
v_call: TRBV29-1
cdr3_aa: CSVNRGDYGYTF
cdr3_nt: TGCAGCGTGAACAGGGGGGACTATGGCTACACCTTC

d_call: TRBD2
j_call: TRBJ2-2
clone_size: few
v_call: TRBV6-5
cdr3_aa: CASSRREGTGELFF
cdr3_nt: TGTGCCAGCAGTCGCAGGGAGGGCACCGGGGAGCTGTTTTTT

d_call: .
j_call: TRBJ1-2
clone_size: .
v_call: TRBV7-8
cdr3_aa: CASSPRLANYGYTF
cdr3_nt: TGTGCCAGCAGCCCCCGCTTAGCTAACTATGGCTACACCTTC